The 23 T cell receptor beta chains below come from one sample, sequenced in a study of cytomegalovirus exposure and HLA in healthy donors. Primers: 60 Vbeta forward and 13 Jbeta reverse. Data came from immunoSEQ multiplex PCR; TCRdb stores just in-frame clones and leaves some out. The sample records 150,000 to 200,000 clones, roughly 80% being singletons. The sequenced material came from PBMCs. Every receptor here comes from a male donor in good health and CMV-seropositive.

This clone was observed a handful of times. This CDR3 is also generated by other DNA sequences in the sample. The V and J genes are TRBV9 and TRBJ1-3; D remains ambiguous. This CDR3 has 14 amino acids. Per the germline V gene, CDR1 is SGDLS and CDR2 is YYNGEE. Trimming took 0 bases from V and 0 from J, leaving 4 bases between them. The CDR3 DNA sequence: TGTGCCAGCAGCGTAGGTAGCTCTGGAAACACCATATATTTT. It is translated as CASSVGSSGNTIYF.

This clone appeared a single time. The genes are TRBV6-4 and TRBJ1-1; D is ambiguous. Germline loops: CDR1 MRHNA, CDR2 SNTAGT. Trimming took off 0 bases at V and 5 bases at J, with 10 bases between the two ends. The CDR3 covers 14 residues. CDR3 protein: CASSDSSYGTEAFF. The CDR3 DNA is TGTGCCAGCAGTGACTCTTCCTACGGGACTGAAGCTTTCTTT.

This sequence joins TRBV30 and TRBJ2-6; the match to TRBD1 covers 12 bases. Germline loops: CDR1 GTSNPN, CDR2 SVGIG (reference sequence). This CDR3 has 16 residues. The V segment lost 5 bases and the J segment 4 bases; nucleotides outside the gene matches: 6. DNA of the CDR3: TGTGCCTGGGGATCGGGACAGGGGGCAGGGGCCAACGTCCTGACTTTC. Its protein product is CAWGSGQGAGANVLTF.

The gene calls are TRBV7-8 and TRBJ2-1, with a tentative D call TRBD2 (6 bases). Germline loops: CDR1 SGHVS, CDR2 FQNEAQ. The ends were cut back, 5 bases at V and 10 bases at J, with 18 bases in the middle. The CDR3 runs 14 residues. CDR3 coding DNA: TGTGCCAGCAGCCCTCAGACGGGAGCGATAGAGCAGTTCTTC. This codes for CASSPQTGAIEQFF. Supplemented by reference TRBV7-8 and TRBJ2-1, the full variable domain reads GAGVSQSPRYKVAKRGQDVALRCDPISGHVSLFWYQQALGQGPEFLTYFQNEAQLDKSGLPSDRFFAERPEGSVSTLKIQRTQQEDSAVYLCASSPQTGAIEQFFGPGTRLTVL.

The rearrangement links TRBV10-1 to TRBJ2-5, with D perhaps matching TRBD1 (5 bases). Matching the DNA end better, TRBJ2-7 makes the J call doubtful. The germline CDR1 and CDR2 sequences are WNHNN and SYGVQD (reference sequence). The CDR3 runs to 13 residues. CDR3 nucleotide sequence: TGCGCCAGCTCGACCTTTCAGGGCTACGAGCAGTACTTC. This encodes CASSTFQGYEQYF.

This sequence joins TRBV29-1 and TRBJ1-4, with D maybe TRBD1 (6 bases). V gave up 3 bases and J gave up 7 bases, with 15 bases separating them. CDR1 is SQVTM, CDR2 ANQGSEA, per germline. CDR3 length: 14 residues. The CDR3 bases are TGCAGCGTTGACCCGGCCAGGGGTGGTGAAAAACTGTTTTTT. This codes for CSVDPARGGEKLFF.

J is TRBJ1-4 and V is TRBV5-1; TRBD1 matches at 9 bases. The CDR3 spans 17 residues. Germline V lookup: CDR1 SGHRS, CDR2 YFSETQ. V lost 3 bases, J lost 0 bases, and 6 bases stayed unmatched. The CDR3 DNA reads as TGCGCCAGCAGCTGGGGACAGGGAGTTGCAACTAATGAAAAACTGTTTTTT. This sequence encodes CASSWGQGVATNEKLFF.

The rearrangement joins TRBV30 to TRBJ1-3; the D is unclear. Trimming pared 3 bases from V and 8 bases from J, leaving 11 bases between. CDR3 size: 12 residues. Germline CDR1 is GTSNPN and CDR2 is SVGIG (reference sequence). Written as DNA, the CDR3 is TGTGCCTGGAGCGGCGGGTCCGACACCATATATTTT. Residues: CAWSGGSDTIYF.

V is TRBV29-1 and J is TRBJ1-1, with unresolved D. Germline CDR1 and CDR2: SQVTM and ANQGSEA. The ends were cut back, 4 bases at V and 3 bases at J, with 6 bases in the middle. The CDR3 consists of 11 residues. The CDR3 DNA is TGCAGCGTTGGACACCACACTGAAGCTTTCTTT. Protein sequence: CSVGHHTEAFF. The full variable domain, completed using reference TRBV29-1 and TRBJ1-1, is SAVISQKPSRDICQRGTSLTIQCQVDSQVTMMFWYRQQPGQSLTLIATANQGSEATYESGFVIDKFPISRPNLTFSTLTVSNMSPEDSSIYLCSVGHHTEAFFGQGTRLTVV.

This clone was counted a single time. V gene TRBV9 combines with J gene TRBJ1-1; TRBD1 aligns across 10 bases. The CDR3 runs to 16 residues. Germline V gene lookup returns CDR1 SGDLS and CDR2 YYNGEE. After removal of 0 bases from V and 1 base from J, the junction contained 3 bases not matched to a gene. CDR3 region: CASSVGDRGANTEAFF. The CDR3 nucleotides are TGTGCCAGCAGCGTAGGGGACAGGGGAGCGAACACTGAAGCTTTCTTT.

The chain has TRBV5-1 and TRBJ2-7; D unresolved. The germline V gene has CDR1 SGHRS and CDR2 YFSETQ. The CDR3 totals 14 residues. V shed 2 bases and J shed 0 bases, with 9 bases lying between them. CDR3 loop: CASSFRGSSYEQYF. The DNA of the CDR3 is TGCGCCAGCAGCTTTCGAGGTAGCTCCTACGAGCAGTACTTC. Full variable domain (outside the CDR3, taken from reference TRBV5-1 and TRBJ2-7): KAGVTQTPRYLIKTRGQQVTLSCSPISGHRSVSWYQQTPGQGLQFLFEYFSETQRNKGNFPGRFSGRQFSNSRSEMNVSTLELGDSALYLCASSFRGSSYEQYFGPGTRLTVT.

This chain links TRBV29-1 with TRBJ1-2, with D possibly TRBD1 on 6 matching bases. The CDR3 is made up of 14 amino acids. V dropped 3 bases and J dropped 0 bases, with 11 bases sitting between them. Germline values: CDR1 SQVTM, CDR2 ANQGSEA. CDR3 in amino acids: CSVEGRTANYGYTF. As DNA, the CDR3 is TGCAGCGTTGAGGGTCGGACAGCTAACTATGGCTACACCTTC.

The CDR3 coding sequence is TGTGCCAGCAGTTTCGGTTCCGGGGCTAGCGGATCCTACGAGCAGTACTTC. Protein product: CASSFGSGASGSYEQYF. The chain combines TRBV27 with TRBJ2-7; 7 bases match TRBD2. This CDR3 contains 17 residues. Per the germline V gene, CDR1 is MNHEY and CDR2 is SMNVEV (reference sequence). The junction had 12 bases not matched to a gene; V was cut back by 3 bases and J by 1 base.

This clone was picked up many times. The chain combines TRBV29-1 with TRBJ1-1; 8 bases fit TRBD1. Trimming at V came to 4 bases and at J to 0 bases, leaving 4 bases not matched to a gene. Germline loops: CDR1 SQVTM, CDR2 ANQGSEA. The CDR3 loop spans 14 amino acids. This CDR3 reads CSVARQGMNTEAFF. CDR3 nucleotide sequence: TGCAGCGTTGCGCGACAGGGGATGAACACTGAAGCTTTCTTT. The complete variable domain, with remaining parts taken from reference TRBV29-1 and TRBJ1-1, reads SAVISQKPSRDICQRGTSLTIQCQVDSQVTMMFWYRQQPGQSLTLIATANQGSEATYESGFVIDKFPISRPNLTFSTLTVSNMSPEDSSIYLCSVARQGMNTEAFFGQGTRLTVV.

On this clone: One end of the junction does not line up with germline, which may come from a read error. The V call is TRBV27, the J call TRBJ1-1; D is perhaps TRBD1 (6 bases). The CDR3 has 14 residues. CDR1 and CDR2 (germline): MNHEY, SMNVEV (reference sequence). The DNA for the CDR3 is TGTGCCAGCAGCTTATCTGGGGGCTTGACTGAAGCTTTCTTT. Its translation: CASSLSGGLTEAFF.

The gene calls are TRBV7-6 and TRBJ2-3, with 10 nucleotides matching TRBD2. This CDR3 has 16 amino acids. The trim removed 5 bases at V and 2 bases at J, leaving 7 bases unmatched. CDR1 is SGHVS, CDR2 FNYEAQ, per germline. The CDR3 DNA is TGTGCCAGCAGCCTACGGACTAGCGGTTCCACAGATACGCAGTATTTT. Translation gives CASSLRTSGSTDTQYF.

V usage is TRBV27 and J usage is TRBJ2-2; D call uncertain. This CDR3 contains 12 residues. Germline assignment: CDR1 MNHEY and CDR2 SMNVEV (reference sequence). Trimming took 5 bases from V and 7 from J, leaving 8 bases between them. CDR3 nucleotides: TGTGCCAGCAGTCCAAGCCACGGGGAGCTGTTTTTT. Amino acids: CASSPSHGELFF.

This chain connects TRBV30 to TRBJ1-5, with D perhaps TRBD1 (5 bases). The CDR3 loop spans 15 amino acids. Trimming cost V 2 bases and J 5 bases, with 16 bases left between them. Per germline, CDR1 GTSNPN and CDR2 SVGIG (reference sequence). The CDR3 sequence is CAWSKRQSTHQPQHF. In nucleotides, the CDR3 is TGTGCCTGGAGTAAGAGACAGAGCACCCATCAGCCCCAGCATTTT.

This rearrangement joins TRBV5-4 to TRBJ2-2, with D possibly matching TRBD2 (5 bases). V gave up 1 base and J gave up 4 bases, with 11 bases separating them. This CDR3 has 15 residues. The germline CDR1 and CDR2 sequences are SGHNT and YYREEE (reference sequence). CDR3 nucleotides: TGTGCCAGCAGCTTGCTGACGGCGGGCACCGGGGAGCTGTTTTTT. Encoded protein: CASSLLTAGTGELFF.

The rearrangement uses TRBV28 and TRBJ1-2; D gene uncertain. The CDR3 consists of 10 residues. Per germline, CDR1 MDHEN and CDR2 SYDVKM. V was shortened by 6 bases and J by 8 bases, with 7 bases between the two germline ends. In nucleotides, the CDR3 is TGTGCCAGCAGCCAGCGCGGCTACACCTTC. As protein: CASSQRGYTF.

This chain uses TRBV30 with TRBJ1-1, with a possible D match to TRBD1 (6 bases). CDR3 length: 13 residues. The germline V gene encodes CDR1 GTSNPN and CDR2 SVGIG (reference sequence). Trimming pared 1 base from V and 5 bases from J, leaving 11 bases between. CDR3 sequence: CAWSALQGTEAFF. The CDR3, as DNA: TGTGCCTGGAGTGCCCTACAGGGAACTGAAGCTTTCTTT.

The chain combines TRBV30 with TRBJ2-3; D may be TRBD2 (6 bases). CDR3 length: 12 residues. The V end was cut by 3 bases, the J end by 9 bases, with 13 bases between. Per germline, CDR1 GTSNPN and CDR2 SVGIG (reference sequence). The CDR3 region has the DNA TGTGCCTGGAGCGAGACCCGGGGGACGCAGTATTTT. Residues: CAWSETRGTQYF.

J is TRBJ1-1 and V is TRBV9, with D possibly matching TRBD1 (6 bases). This CDR3 is 14 amino acids long. Trimming removed 3 bases at V and 3 bases at J, with 12 bases between. Germline-derived CDR1 and CDR2 are SGDLS and YYNGEE. In nucleotides, the CDR3 is TGTGCCAGCAGCGGCAGGGGCTCGGACACTGAAGCTTTCTTT. This translates into CASSGRGSDTEAFF.